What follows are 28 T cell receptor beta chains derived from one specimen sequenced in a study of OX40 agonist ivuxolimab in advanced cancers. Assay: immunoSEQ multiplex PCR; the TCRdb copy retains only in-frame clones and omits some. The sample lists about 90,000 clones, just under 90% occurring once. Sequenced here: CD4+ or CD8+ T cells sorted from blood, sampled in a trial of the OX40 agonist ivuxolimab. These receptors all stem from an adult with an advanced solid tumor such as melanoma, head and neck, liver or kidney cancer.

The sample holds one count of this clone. CDR3 loop: CASSSSGRRETQYF. CDR3 sequence (DNA): TGTGCCAGCAGTTCTAGCGGGAGAAGAGAGACCCAGTACTTC. The J gene is TRBJ2-5, the V gene TRBV5-4; 10 nucleotides align to TRBD2. CDR1 is SGHNT, CDR2 YYREEE, per germline (reference sequence). This CDR3 comprises 14 residues. The J segment lost 4 bases and the V segment lost 5 bases, leaving 5 bases of the junction unmatched. Supplemented by reference TRBV5-4 and TRBJ2-5, the full variable domain reads ETGVTQSPTHLIKTRGQQVTLRCSSQSGHNTVSWYQQALGQGPQFIFQYYREEENGRGNFPPRFSGLQFPNYSSELNVNALELDDSALYLCASSSSGRRETQYFGPGTRLLVL.

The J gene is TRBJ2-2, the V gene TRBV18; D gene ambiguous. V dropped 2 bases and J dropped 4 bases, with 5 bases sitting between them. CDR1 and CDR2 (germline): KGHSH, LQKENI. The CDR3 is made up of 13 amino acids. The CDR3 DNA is TGTGCCAGCTCACCAGCTTTCACCGGGGAGCTGTTTTTT. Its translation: CASSPAFTGELFF. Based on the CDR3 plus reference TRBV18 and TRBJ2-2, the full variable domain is NAGVMQNPRHLVRRRGQEARLRCSPMKGHSHVYWYRQLPEEGLKFMVYLQKENIIDESGMPKERFSAEFPKEGPSILRIQQVVRGDSAAYFCASSPAFTGELFFGEGSRLTVL.

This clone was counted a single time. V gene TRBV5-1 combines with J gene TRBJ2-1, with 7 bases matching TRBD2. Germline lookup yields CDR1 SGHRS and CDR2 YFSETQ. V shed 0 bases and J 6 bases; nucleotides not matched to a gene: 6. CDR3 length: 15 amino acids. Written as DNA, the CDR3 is TGCGCCAGCAGCTTGGACCTAGCGGTTCTCAATGAGCAGTTCTTC. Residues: CASSLDLAVLNEQFF.

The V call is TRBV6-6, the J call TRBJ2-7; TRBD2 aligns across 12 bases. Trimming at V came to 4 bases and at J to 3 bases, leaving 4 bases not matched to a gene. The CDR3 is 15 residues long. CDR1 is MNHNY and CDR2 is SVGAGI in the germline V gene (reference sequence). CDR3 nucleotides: TGTGCCAGCAGTTCGACTAGCGGGAGTGGCTACGAGCAGTACTTC. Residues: CASSSTSGSGYEQYF.

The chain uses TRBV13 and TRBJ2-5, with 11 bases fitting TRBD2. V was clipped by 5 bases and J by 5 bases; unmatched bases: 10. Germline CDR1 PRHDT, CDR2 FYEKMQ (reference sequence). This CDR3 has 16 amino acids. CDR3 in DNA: TGTGCCAGCAGCCCAACGACTAGCGGGGAGACTGAGACCCAGTACTTC. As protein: CASSPTTSGETETQYF.

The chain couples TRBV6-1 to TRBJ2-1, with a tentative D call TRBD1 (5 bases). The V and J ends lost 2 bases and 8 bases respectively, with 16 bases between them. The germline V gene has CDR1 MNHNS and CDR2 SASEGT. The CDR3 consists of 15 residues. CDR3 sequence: CASSEISTLGDEQFF. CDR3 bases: TGTGCCAGCAGTGAAATTTCTACTCTAGGGGATGAGCAGTTCTTC.

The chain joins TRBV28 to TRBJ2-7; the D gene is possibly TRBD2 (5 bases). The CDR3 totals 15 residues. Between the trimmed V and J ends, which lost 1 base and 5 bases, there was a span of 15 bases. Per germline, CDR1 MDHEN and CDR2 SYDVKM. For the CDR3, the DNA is TGTGCCAGCAGTTTATACGTCGGGGTGGGCCACGAGCAGTACTTC. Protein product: CASSLYVGVGHEQYF.

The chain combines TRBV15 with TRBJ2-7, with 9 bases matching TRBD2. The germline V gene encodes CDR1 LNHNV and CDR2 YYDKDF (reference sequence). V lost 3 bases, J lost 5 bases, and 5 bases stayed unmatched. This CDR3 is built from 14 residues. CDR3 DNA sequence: TGTGCCACCAGCAGGGCCTCTAGCGGGAACGAGCAGTACTTC. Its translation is CATSRASSGNEQYF.

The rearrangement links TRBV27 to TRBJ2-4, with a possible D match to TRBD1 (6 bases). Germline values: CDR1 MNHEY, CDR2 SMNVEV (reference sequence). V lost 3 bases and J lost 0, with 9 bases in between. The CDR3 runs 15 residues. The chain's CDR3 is CASSFIRGAKNIQYF. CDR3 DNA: TGTGCCAGCAGTTTTATCAGGGGAGCCAAAAACATTCAGTACTTC.

CDR3 region: CASGLRRNPGSYEQYF. CDR3 nucleotides: TGTGCTAGTGGTTTGCGACGGAATCCGGGCTCCTACGAGCAGTACTTC. The chain is built from TRBV12-5 and TRBJ2-7, with D unresolved. The CDR3 has 16 residues. Between the trimmed V and J ends, which lost 2 bases and 0 bases, there was a span of 14 bases. The germline CDR1 and CDR2 sequences are LGHNT and FRNRAP.

The CDR3 loop is CASSIIAGGADTQYF. The CDR3 nucleotides are TGCGCCAGCAGCATCATAGCGGGAGGCGCAGATACGCAGTATTTT. This sequence joins TRBV5-1 and TRBJ2-3, with 10 bases aligning to TRBD2. The CDR3 runs 15 residues. Trimming removed 4 bases from V and 4 bases from J; junction bases left unmatched: 6. The germline CDR1 and CDR2 sequences are SGHRS and YFSETQ.

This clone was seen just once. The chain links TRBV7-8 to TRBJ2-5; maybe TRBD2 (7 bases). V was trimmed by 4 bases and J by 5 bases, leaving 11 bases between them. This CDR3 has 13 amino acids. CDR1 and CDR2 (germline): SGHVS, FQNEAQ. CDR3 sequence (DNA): TGTGCCAGCAGCTCCAGGGGAGGGGAGACCCAGTACTTC. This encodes CASSSRGGETQYF.

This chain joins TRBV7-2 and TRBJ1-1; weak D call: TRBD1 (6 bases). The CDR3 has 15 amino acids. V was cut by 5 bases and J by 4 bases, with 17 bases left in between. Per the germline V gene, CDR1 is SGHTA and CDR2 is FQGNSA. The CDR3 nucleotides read TGTGCCAGCAGCCTATCAGGGGTAGGTTCCACTGAAGCTTTCTTT. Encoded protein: CASSLSGVGSTEAFF.

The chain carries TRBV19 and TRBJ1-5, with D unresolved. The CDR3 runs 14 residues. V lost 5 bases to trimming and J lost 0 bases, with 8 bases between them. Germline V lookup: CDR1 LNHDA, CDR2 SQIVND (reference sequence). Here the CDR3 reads CASSRADSNQPQHF. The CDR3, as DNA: TGTGCCAGTAGTCGCGCGGATAGCAATCAGCCCCAGCATTTT.

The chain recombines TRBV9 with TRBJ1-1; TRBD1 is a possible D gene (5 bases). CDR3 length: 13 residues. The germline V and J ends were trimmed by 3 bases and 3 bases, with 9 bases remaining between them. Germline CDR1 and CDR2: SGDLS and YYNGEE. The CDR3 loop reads CASSEVTDTEAFF. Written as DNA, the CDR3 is TGTGCCAGCAGCGAGGTGACAGACACTGAAGCTTTCTTT.

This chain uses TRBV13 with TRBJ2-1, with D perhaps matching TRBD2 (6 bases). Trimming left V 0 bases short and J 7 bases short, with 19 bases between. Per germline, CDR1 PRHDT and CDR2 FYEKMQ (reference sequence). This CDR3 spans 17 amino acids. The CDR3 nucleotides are TGTGCCAGCAGCTTAGGGCGGGAACTTGGTTTTTGGAATGAGCAGTTCTTC. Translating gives CASSLGRELGFWNEQFF.

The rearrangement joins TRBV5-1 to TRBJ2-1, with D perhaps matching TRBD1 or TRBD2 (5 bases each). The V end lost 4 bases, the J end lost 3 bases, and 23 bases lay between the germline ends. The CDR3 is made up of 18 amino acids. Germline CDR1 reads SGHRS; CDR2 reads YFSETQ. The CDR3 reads CASSSLGDAASLYNEQFF. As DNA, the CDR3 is TGCGCCAGCAGCAGCTTGGGGGATGCGGCTAGCCTCTACAATGAGCAGTTCTTC.

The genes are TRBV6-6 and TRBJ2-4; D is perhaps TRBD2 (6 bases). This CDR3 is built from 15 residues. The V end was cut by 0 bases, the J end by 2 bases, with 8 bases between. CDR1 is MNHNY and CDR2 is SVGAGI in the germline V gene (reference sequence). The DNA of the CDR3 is TGTGCCAGCAGTTACTCGCGGGAAACCAAAAACATTCAGTACTTC. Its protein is CASSYSRETKNIQYF.

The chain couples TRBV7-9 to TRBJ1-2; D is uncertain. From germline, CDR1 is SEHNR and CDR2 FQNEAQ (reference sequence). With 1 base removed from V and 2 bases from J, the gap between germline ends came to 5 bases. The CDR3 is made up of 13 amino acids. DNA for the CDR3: TGTGCCAGCAGCTTAGGGAGGAACTATGGCTACACCTTC. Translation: CASSLGRNYGYTF.

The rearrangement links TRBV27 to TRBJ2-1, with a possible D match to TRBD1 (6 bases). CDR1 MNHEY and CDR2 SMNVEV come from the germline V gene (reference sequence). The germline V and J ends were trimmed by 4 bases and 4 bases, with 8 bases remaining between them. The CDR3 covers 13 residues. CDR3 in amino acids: CASSSGQYNEQFF. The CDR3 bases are TGTGCCAGCAGTTCCGGACAGTACAATGAGCAGTTCTTC.

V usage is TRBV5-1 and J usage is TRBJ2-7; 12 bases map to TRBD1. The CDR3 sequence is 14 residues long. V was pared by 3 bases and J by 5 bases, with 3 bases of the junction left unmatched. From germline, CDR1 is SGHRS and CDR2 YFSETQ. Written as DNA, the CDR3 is TGCGCCAGCAGCTGGGGACAGGGGGCCGACGAGCAGTACTTC. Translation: CASSWGQGADEQYF.

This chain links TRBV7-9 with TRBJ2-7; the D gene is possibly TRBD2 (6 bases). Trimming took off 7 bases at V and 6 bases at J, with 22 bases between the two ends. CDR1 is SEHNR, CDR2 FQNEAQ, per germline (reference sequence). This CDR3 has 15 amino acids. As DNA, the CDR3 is TGTGCCAGCACCACGGCGGGGATACCCTTTCCCGAGCAGTACTTC. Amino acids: CASTTAGIPFPEQYF. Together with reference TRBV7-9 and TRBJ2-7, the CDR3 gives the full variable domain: DTGVSQNPRHKITKRGQNVTFRCDPISEHNRLYWYRQTLGQGPEFLTYFQNEAQLEKSRLLSDRFSAERPKGSFSTLEIQRTEQGDSAMYLCASTTAGIPFPEQYFGPGTRLTVT.

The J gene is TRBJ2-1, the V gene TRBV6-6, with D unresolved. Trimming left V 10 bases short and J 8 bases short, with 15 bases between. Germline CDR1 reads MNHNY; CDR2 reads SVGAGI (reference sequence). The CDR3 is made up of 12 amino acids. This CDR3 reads CATERSADEQFF. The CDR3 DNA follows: TGTGCCACCGAAAGAAGCGCTGATGAGCAGTTCTTC.

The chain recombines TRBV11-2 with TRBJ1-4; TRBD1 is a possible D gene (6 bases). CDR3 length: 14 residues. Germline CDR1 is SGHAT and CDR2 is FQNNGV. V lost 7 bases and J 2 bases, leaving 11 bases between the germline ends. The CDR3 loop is CASNWGPTNEKLFF. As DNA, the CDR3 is TGTGCCAGCAACTGGGGGCCTACTAATGAAAAACTGTTTTTT. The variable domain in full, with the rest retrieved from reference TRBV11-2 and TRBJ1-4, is EAGVAQSPRYKIIEKRQSVAFWCNPISGHATLYWYQQILGQGPKLLIQFQNNGVVDDSQLPKDRFSAERLKGVDSTLKIQPAKLEDSAVYLCASNWGPTNEKLFFGSGTQLSVL.

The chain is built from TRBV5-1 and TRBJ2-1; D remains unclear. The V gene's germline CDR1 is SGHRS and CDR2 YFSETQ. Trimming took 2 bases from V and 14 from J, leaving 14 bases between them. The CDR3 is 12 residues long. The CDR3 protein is CASSFLRGHEFF. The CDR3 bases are TGCGCCAGCAGCTTTCTGCGTGGGCACGAGTTCTTC.

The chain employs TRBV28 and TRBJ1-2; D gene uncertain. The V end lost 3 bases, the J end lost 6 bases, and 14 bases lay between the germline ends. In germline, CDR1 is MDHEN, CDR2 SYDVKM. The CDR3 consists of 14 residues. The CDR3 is CASSFPDGRNGYTF. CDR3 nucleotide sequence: TGTGCCAGCAGTTTCCCTGACGGGAGAAATGGCTACACCTTC.

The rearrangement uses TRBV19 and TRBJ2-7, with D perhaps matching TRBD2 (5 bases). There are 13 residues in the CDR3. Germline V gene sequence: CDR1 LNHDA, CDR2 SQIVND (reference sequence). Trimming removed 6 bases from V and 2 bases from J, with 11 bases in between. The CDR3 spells CASRPLGTYEQYF. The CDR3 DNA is TGTGCCAGTAGACCCCTCGGGACCTACGAGCAGTACTTC.

CDR3 sequence: CASSLGGISNQPQHF. CDR3 nucleotides: TGTGCCAGCAGCTTGGGAGGGATTAGCAATCAGCCCCAGCATTTT. The rearrangement links TRBV5-6 to TRBJ1-5, with no clear D. V lost 0 bases to trimming and J lost 0 bases, with 7 bases between them. From germline, CDR1 is SGHDT and CDR2 YYEEEE. This CDR3 region has 15 residues. The full variable domain, completed using reference TRBV5-6 and TRBJ1-5, is DAGVTQSPTHLIKTRGQQVTLRCSPKSGHDTVSWYQQALGQGPQFIFQYYEEEERQRGNFPDRFSGHQFPNYSSELNVNALLLGDSALYLCASSLGGISNQPQHFGDGTRLSIL.